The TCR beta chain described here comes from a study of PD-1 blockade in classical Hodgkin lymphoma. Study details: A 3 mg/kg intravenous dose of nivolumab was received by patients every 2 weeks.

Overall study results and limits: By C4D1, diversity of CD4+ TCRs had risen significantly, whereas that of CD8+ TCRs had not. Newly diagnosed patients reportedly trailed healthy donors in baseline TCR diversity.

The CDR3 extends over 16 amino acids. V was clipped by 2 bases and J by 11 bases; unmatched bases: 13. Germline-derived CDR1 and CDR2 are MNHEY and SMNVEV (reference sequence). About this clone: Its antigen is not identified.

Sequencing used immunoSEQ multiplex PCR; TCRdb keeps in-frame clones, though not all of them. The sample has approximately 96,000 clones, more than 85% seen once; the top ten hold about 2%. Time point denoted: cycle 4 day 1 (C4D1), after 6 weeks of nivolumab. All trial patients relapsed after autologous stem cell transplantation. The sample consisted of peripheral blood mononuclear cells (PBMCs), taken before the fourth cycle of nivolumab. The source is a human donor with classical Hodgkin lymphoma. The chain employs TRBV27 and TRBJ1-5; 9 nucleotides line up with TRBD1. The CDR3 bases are TGTGCCAGCAGTTTAGTAGGGACAGGGATTTCGTTGGCCCAGCATTTT. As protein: CASSLVGTGISLAQHF.